The clone carrying this T cell receptor (beta chain) was recorded a few times. TCRdb re-called the 5' RACE reads through MiXCR, storing one row per CDR3 protein. The sample lists roughly 350,000 distinct CDR3 sequences, around an eighth seen once, with around 7.8% in the top ten. This entry is derived from a study of identical twins. J lost 0 bases, V lost 5 bases, and 4 bases had no gene match. Germline CDR1 reads SGHVS; CDR2 reads FQNEAQ. The CDR3 consists of 15 residues. The same data also went into a second study, on yellow fever vaccine responses in identical twins.

The gene calls are TRBV7-8 and TRBJ2-1; the match to TRBD2 covers 7 bases. The sequence derives from a woman aged 18-30 years in good health. Input material: CD8+ T cells sorted from blood. Here the CDR3 DNA reads TGTGCCAGCAGCGGGGGGGTAAGCTCCTACAATGAGCAGTTCTTC. It translates to CASSGGVSSYNEQFF.